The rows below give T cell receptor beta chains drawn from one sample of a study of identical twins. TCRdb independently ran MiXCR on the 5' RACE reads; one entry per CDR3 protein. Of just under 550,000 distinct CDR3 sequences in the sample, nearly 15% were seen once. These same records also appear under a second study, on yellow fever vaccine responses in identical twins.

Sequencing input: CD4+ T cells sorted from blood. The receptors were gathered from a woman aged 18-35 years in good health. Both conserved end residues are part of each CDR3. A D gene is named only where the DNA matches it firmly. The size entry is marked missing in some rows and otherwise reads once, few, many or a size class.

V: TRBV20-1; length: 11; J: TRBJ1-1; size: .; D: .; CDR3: CSARDRAEAFF; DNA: TGCAGTGCTAGAGATAGGGCTGAAGCTTTCTTT
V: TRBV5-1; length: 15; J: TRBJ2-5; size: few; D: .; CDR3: CASSSTPGVGETQYF; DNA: TGCGCCAGCAGTTCTACCCCCGGGGTAGGGGAGACCCAGTACTTC
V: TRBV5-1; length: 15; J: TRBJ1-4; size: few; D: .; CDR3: CASSLAVGGIEKLFF; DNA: TGCGCCAGCAGCTTGGCAGTCGGAGGGATTGAAAAACTGTTTTTT
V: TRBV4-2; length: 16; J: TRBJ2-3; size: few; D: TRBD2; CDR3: CASSQVGTSGTDTQYF; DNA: TGTGCCAGCAGCCAAGTAGGGACTAGCGGAACAGATACGCAGTATTTT
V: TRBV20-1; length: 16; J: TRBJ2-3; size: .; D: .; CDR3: CSARDLSAYSTDTQYF; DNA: TGCAGTGCTAGAGATCTCTCGGCTTATTCCACAGATACGCAGTATTTT
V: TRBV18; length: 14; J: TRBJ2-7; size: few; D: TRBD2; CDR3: CASSPREAPTEQYF; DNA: TGTGCCAGCTCACCCCGGGAGGCCCCCACCGAGCAGTACTTC
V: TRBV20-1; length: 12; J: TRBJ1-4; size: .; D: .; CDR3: CSASIQSEKLFF; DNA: TGCAGTGCTAGTATACAGAGTGAAAAACTGTTTTTT
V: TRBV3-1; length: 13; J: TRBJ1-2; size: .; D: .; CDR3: CASSQAGAAGYTF; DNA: TGTGCCAGCAGCCAAGCGGGGGCGGCTGGCTACACCTTC
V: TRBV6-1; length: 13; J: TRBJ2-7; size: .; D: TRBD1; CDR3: CASSDRGTYEQYF; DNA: TGTGCCAGCAGCGACAGGGGAACCTACGAGCAGTACTTC
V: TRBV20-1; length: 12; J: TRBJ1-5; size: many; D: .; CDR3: CSAAGSNQPQHF; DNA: TGCAGTGCGGCGGGTAGCAATCAGCCCCAGCATTTT
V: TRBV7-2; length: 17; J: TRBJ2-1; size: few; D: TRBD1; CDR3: CASSLVSDRSQEHEQFF; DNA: TGTGCCAGCAGCTTAGTCTCGGACAGGTCCCAAGAGCATGAGCAGTTCTTC
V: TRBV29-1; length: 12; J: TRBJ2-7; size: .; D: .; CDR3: CSVEVGTYEQYF; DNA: TGCAGCGTTGAAGTGGGGACCTACGAGCAGTACTTC
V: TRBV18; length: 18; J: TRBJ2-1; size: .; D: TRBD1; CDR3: CASSPLIQGGFSYNEQFF; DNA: TGTGCCAGCTCACCACTCATACAGGGGGGATTCTCCTACAATGAGCAGTTCTTC
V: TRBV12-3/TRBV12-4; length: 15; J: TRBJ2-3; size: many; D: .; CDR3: CASTSGQTSTDTQYF; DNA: TGTGCCAGCACCTCTGGACAGACCAGCACAGATACGCAGTATTTT
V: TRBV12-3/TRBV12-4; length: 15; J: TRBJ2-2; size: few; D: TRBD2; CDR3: CASSFSGGNTGELFF; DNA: TGTGCCAGCAGTTTTAGCGGGGGCAACACCGGGGAGCTGTTTTTT
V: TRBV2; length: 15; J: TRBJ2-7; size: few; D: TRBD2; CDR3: CASSEGLAPMGEQYF; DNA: TGTGCCAGCAGTGAGGGACTAGCCCCAATGGGCGAGCAGTACTTC
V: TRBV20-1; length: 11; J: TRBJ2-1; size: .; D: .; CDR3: CSARGPPGQFF; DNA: TGCAGTGCCCGCGGACCCCCGGGGCAGTTCTTC
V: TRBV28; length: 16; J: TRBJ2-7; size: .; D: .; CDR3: CASSLLSGDSSYEQYF; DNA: TGTGCCAGCAGTTTATTGTCCGGAGATAGCTCCTACGAGCAGTACTTC
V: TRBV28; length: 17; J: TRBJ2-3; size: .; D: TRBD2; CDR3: CASSHPGAGVWMDTQYF; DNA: TGTGCCAGCAGCCACCCCGGAGCGGGAGTTTGGATGGATACGCAGTATTTT
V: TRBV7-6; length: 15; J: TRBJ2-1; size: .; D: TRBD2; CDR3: CASSPPGTSGSEQFF; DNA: TGTGCCAGCAGCCCTCCCGGGACTAGCGGGAGTGAGCAGTTCTTC
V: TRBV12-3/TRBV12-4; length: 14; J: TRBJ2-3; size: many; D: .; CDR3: CASSLGLDADTQYF; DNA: TGTGCCAGCAGTTTAGGGCTAGATGCAGATACGCAGTATTTT
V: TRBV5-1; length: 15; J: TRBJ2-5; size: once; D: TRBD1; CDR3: CASSRGPTGGETQYF; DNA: TGCGCCAGCAGCCGGGGACCGACAGGGGGGGAGACCCAGTACTTC
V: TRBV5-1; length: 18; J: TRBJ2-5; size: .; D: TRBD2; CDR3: CASSLNGVLAGMGETQYF; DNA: TGCGCCAGCAGCTTGAATGGGGTACTAGCGGGGATGGGAGAGACCCAGTACTTC
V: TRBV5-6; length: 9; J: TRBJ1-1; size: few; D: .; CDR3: CASSLSAFF; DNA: TGTGCCAGCAGCTTGTCAGCTTTCTTT
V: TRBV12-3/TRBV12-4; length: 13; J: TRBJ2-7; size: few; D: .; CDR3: CASSLRETYEQYF; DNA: TGTGCCAGCAGTTTGCGGGAAACCTACGAGCAGTACTTC
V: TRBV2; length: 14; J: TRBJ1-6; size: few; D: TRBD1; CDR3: CASSRDSYNSPLHF; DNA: TGTGCCAGCAGCCGGGACAGCTATAATTCACCCCTCCACTTT
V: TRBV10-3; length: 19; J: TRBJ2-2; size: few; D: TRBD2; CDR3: CAIRIAGTSGSLNTGELFF; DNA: TGTGCCATCAGAATAGCCGGGACTAGCGGGAGCCTGAACACCGGGGAGCTGTTTTTT
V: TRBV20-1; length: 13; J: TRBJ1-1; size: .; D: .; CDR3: CSASTGTNTEAFF; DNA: TGCAGTGCTAGTACAGGGACGAACACTGAAGCTTTCTTT
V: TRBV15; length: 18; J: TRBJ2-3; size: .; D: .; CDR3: CATSRGPLAETSTDTQYF; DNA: TGTGCCACCAGCAGGGGCCCCTTAGCGGAAACTAGCACAGATACGCAGTATTTT
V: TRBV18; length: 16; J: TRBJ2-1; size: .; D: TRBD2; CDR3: CASSPPGTSGGNEQFF; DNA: TGTGCCAGCTCACCCCCCGGGACTAGCGGCGGCAATGAGCAGTTCTTC
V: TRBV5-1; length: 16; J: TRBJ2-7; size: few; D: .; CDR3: CASSGTLPGGHYEQYF; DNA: TGCGCCAGCAGCGGGACCCTACCCGGGGGGCACTACGAGCAGTACTTC
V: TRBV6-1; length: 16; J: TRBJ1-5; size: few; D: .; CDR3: CASSERYVSSNQPQHF; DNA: TGTGCCAGCAGTGAACGTTACGTTTCGAGCAATCAGCCCCAGCATTTT
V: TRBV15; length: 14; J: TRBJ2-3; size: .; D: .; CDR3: CATSRIAATDTQYF; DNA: TGTGCCACCAGCAGAATAGCGGCCACAGATACGCAGTATTTT
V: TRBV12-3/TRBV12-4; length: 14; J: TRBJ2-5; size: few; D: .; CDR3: CASSLGEHAETQYF; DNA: TGTGCCAGCAGTTTAGGGGAGCACGCAGAGACCCAGTACTTC
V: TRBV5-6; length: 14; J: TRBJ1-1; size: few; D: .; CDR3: CASSLVTTNTEAFF; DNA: TGTGCCAGCAGCTTGGTCACCACCAACACTGAAGCTTTCTTT
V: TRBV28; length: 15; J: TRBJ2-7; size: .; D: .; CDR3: CASSPSWTSSYEQYF; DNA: TGTGCCAGCAGTCCCTCGTGGACCAGCTCCTACGAGCAGTACTTC
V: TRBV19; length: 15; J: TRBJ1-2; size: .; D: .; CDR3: CASSPNTGDARGYTF; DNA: TGTGCCAGTAGTCCCAATACAGGCGACGCTCGAGGCTACACCTTC
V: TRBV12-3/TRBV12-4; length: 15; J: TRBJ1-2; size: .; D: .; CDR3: CASSLLSPLPYGYTF; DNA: TGTGCCAGCAGTTTATTGTCCCCCTTACCCTATGGCTACACCTTC
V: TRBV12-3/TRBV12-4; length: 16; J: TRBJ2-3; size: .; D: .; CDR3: CASSRGGLHSTDTQYF; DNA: TGTGCCAGCAGTCGGGGCGGCTTACATAGCACAGATACGCAGTATTTT
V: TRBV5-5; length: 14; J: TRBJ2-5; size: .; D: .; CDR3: CASSLGTKQETQYF; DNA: TGTGCCAGCAGCCTAGGGACGAAACAAGAGACCCAGTACTTC
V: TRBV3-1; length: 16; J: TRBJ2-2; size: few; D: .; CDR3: CASSQGGPGNTGELFF; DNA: TGTGCCAGCAGCCAAGGGGGTCCGGGGAACACCGGGGAGCTGTTTTTT
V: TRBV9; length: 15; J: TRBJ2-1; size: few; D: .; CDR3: CASSVVDWLEGEQFF; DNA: TGTGCCAGCAGCGTAGTAGACTGGCTGGAGGGTGAGCAGTTCTTC
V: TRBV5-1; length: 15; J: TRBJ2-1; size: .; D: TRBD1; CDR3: CASSVRTGGSGEQFF; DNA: TGCGCCAGCAGCGTAAGGACAGGGGGATCCGGGGAGCAGTTCTTC
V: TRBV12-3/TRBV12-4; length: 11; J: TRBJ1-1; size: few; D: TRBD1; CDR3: CASSQGVSAFF; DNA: TGTGCCAGCAGTCAGGGGGTATCGGCTTTCTTT
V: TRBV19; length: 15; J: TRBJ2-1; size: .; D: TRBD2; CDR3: CASSISSGIGNEQFF; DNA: TGTGCCAGTAGTATATCTAGCGGGATTGGGAATGAGCAGTTCTTC
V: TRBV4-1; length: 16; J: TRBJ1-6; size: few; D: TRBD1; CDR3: CASSHPPGTVDSPLHF; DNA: TGCGCCAGCAGCCACCCTCCCGGGACAGTTGATTCACCCCTCCACTTT